This is a list of T cell receptor beta chains from one sample in a study of shared clonotypes between healthy human individuals. The assay was immunoSEQ multiplex PCR, and TCRdb's table has in-frame clones only and misses some. The repertoire holds roughly 1,500,000 clones, with 98% as singletons. Sequenced input: naive CD4+ T cells sorted from blood. These receptors were taken from a man aged 30 to 39 in good health. Both conserved end residues are part of each CDR3. Fields, in order: V gene, J gene, clone size, D gene, CDR3 protein, CDR3 DNA. The D gene is left open where the match is weak. Some rows have no size entry. The others give once, few or many, or a class for an expanded clone.

>TRBV5-1|TRBJ2-5|-|-
CASSPGSLQETQYF
TGCGCCAGCAGCCCCGGCTCCTTACAAGAGACCCAGTACTTC
>TRBV29-1|TRBJ1-2|-|TRBD1
CSVVRGTGTGPYGYTF
TGCAGCGTTGTGAGAGGAACCGGGACAGGGCCCTATGGCTACACCTTC
>TRBV5-6|TRBJ1-2|-|-
CASSLRGGYGYTF
TGTGCCAGCAGCTTGCGGGGAGGCTATGGCTACACCTTC
>TRBV5-6|TRBJ2-1|-|-
CASSFPGRQGGLDEQFF
TGTGCCAGCAGCTTCCCGGGTCGACAGGGAGGATTGGATGAGCAGTTCTTC
>TRBV5-1|TRBJ2-7|-|-
CASSLLRTYEQYF
TGCGCCAGCAGCTTGTTACGGACCTACGAGCAGTACTTC
>TRBV28|TRBJ2-1|-|-
CASRTYNEQFF
TGTGCCAGCAGGACTTACAATGAGCAGTTCTTC
>TRBV25-1|TRBJ1-5|-|-
CASSEFWGDQPQHF
TGTGCCAGCAGTGAATTTTGGGGTGATCAGCCCCAGCATTTT
>TRBV5-6|TRBJ2-1|-|-
CASRLNRVYNEQFF
TGTGCCAGCAGGCTTAACCGGGTATACAATGAGCAGTTCTTC
>TRBV18|TRBJ2-5|once|-
CASSPSKGEETQYF
TGTGCCAGCTCACCGTCTAAGGGTGAAGAGACCCAGTACTTC
>TRBV6-1|TRBJ2-1|-|TRBD2
CATLGGASGSTEQFF
TGTGCCACTCTAGGAGGGGCTAGCGGGAGTACTGAGCAGTTCTTC
>TRBV5-1|TRBJ2-1|-|-
CASSLTSPNEQFF
TGCGCCAGCAGCTTGACTAGCCCCAATGAGCAGTTCTTC